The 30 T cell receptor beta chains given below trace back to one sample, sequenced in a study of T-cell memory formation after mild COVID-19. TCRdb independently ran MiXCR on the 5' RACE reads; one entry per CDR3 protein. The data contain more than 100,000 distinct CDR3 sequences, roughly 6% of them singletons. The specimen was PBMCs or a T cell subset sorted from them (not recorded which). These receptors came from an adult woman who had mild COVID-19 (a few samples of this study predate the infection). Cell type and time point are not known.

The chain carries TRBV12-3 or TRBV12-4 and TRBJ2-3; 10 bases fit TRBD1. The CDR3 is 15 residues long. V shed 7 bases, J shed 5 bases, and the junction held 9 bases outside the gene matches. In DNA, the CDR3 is TGTGCCAGCACCGAACCGGGACAGGGGCGAGATACGCAGTATTTT. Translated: CASTEPGQGRDTQYF.

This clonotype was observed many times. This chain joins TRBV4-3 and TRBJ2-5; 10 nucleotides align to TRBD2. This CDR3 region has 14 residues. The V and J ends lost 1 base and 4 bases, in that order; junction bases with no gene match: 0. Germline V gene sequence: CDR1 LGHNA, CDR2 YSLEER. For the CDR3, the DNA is TGCGCCAGCAGCCAAGGACTAGCGGGAGAGACCCAGTACTTC. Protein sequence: CASSQGLAGETQYF.

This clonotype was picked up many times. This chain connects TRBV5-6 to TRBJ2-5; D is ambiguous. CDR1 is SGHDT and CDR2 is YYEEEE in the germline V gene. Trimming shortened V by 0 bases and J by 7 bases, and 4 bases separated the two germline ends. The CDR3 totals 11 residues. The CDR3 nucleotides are TGTGCCAGCAGCTTGGCCGGGACCCAGTACTTC. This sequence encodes CASSLAGTQYF.

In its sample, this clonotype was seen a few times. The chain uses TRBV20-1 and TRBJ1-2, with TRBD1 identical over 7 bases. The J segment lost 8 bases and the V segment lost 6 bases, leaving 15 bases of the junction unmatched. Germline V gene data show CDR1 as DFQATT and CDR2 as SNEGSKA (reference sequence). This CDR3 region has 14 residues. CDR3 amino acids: CSAYEQGTASGYTF. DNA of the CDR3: TGCAGTGCATATGAACAGGGGACCGCGTCGGGCTACACCTTC.

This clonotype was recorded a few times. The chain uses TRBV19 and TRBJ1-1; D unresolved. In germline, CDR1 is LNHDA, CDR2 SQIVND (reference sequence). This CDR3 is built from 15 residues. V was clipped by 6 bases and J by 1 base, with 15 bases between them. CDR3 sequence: CASRPQSRENTEAFF. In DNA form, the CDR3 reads TGTGCCAGTAGACCGCAATCAAGGGAGAACACTGAAGCTTTCTTT. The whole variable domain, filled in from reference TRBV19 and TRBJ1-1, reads DGGITQSPKYLFRKEGQNVTLSCEQNLNHDAMYWYRQDPGQGLRLIYYSQIVNDFQKGDIAEGYSVSREKKESFPLTVTSAQKNPTAFYLCASRPQSRENTEAFFGQGTRLTVV.

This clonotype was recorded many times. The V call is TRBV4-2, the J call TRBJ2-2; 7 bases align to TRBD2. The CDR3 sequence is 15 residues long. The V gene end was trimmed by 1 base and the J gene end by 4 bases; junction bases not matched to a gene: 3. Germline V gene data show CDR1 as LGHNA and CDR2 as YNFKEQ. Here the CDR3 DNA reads TGTGCCAGCAGCCAAGCGGGAGGCGGCACCGGGGAGCTGTTTTTT. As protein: CASSQAGGGTGELFF.

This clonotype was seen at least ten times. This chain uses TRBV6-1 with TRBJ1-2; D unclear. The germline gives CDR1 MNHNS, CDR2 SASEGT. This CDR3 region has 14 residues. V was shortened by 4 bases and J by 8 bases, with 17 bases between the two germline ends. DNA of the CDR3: TGTGCCAGCAGTGGCTCCCCTAGTCGTGGAGGCTACACCTTC. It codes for CASSGSPSRGGYTF.

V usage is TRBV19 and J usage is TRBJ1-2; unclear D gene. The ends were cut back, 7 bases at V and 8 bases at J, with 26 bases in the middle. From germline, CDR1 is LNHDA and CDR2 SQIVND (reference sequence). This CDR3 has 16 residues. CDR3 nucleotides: TGTGCCAGTACCTCCACGGGGAAGGCTTCGGAGCGGGGCTACACCTTC. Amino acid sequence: CASTSTGKASERGYTF. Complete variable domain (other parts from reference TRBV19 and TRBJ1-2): DGGITQSPKYLFRKEGQNVTLSCEQNLNHDAMYWYRQDPGQGLRLIYYSQIVNDFQKGDIAEGYSVSREKKESFPLTVTSAQKNPTAFYLCASTSTGKASERGYTFGSGTRLTVV.

The CDR3 region is CASTDRQTNEKLFF. In DNA form, the CDR3 reads TGTGCCAGCACAGACAGGCAGACTAATGAAAAACTGTTTTTT. V and J are TRBV5-6 and TRBJ1-4, with a weak D call TRBD1 (6 bases). Germline V gives CDR1 SGHDT, CDR2 YYEEEE. V lost 6 bases and J 2 bases, leaving 11 bases between the germline ends. CDR3 length: 14 residues. Together with reference TRBV5-6 and TRBJ1-4, the CDR3 gives the full variable domain: DAGVTQSPTHLIKTRGQQVTLRCSPKSGHDTVSWYQQALGQGPQFIFQYYEEEERQRGNFPDRFSGHQFPNYSSELNVNALLLGDSALYLCASTDRQTNEKLFFGSGTQLSVL.

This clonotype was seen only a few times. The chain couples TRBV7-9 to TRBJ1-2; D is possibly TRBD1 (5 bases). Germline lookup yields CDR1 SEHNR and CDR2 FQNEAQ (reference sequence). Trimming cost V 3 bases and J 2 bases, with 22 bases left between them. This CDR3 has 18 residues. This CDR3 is CASSLRTAQRGPNYGYTF. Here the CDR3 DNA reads TGTGCCAGCAGCTTGAGGACCGCGCAACGGGGACCGAACTATGGCTACACCTTC.

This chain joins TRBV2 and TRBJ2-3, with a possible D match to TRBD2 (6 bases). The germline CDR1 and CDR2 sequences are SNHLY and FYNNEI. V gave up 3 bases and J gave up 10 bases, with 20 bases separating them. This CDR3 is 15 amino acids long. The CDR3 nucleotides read TGTGCCAGCAGTGATTCCGAGCGGGTGGACTCGTCGCAGTATTTT. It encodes CASSDSERVDSSQYF. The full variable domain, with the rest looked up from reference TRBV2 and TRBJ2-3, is EPEVTQTPSHQVTQMGQEVILRCVPISNHLYFYWYRQILGQKVEFLVSFYNNEISEKSEIFDDQFSVERPDGSNFTLKIRSTKLEDSAMYFCASSDSERVDSSQYFGPGTRLTVL.

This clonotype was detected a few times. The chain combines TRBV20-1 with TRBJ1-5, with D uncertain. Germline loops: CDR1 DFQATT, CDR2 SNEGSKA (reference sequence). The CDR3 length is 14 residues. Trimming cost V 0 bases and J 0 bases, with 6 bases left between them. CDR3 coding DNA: TGCAGTGCTAGAGATCAGCATAGCAATCAGCCCCAGCATTTT. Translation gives CSARDQHSNQPQHF.

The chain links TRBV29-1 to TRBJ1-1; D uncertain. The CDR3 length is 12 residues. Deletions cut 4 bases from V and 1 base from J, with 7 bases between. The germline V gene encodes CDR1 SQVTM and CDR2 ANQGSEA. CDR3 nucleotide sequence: TGCAGCGTTGTAGCTGGGAACACTGAAGCTTTCTTT. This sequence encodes CSVVAGNTEAFF. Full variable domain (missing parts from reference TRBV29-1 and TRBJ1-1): SAVISQKPSRDICQRGTSLTIQCQVDSQVTMMFWYRQQPGQSLTLIATANQGSEATYESGFVIDKFPISRPNLTFSTLTVSNMSPEDSSIYLCSVVAGNTEAFFGQGTRLTVV.

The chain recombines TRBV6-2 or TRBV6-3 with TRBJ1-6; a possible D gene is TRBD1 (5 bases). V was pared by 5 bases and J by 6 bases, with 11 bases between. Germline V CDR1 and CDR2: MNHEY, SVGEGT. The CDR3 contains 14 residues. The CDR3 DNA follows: TGTGCCAGCAGTCGACTGCAGGGTAATTCACCCCTCCACTTT. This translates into CASSRLQGNSPLHF.

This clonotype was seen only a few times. CDR3 amino acids: CASSLRGRASGEAHSEGSYNEQFF. CDR3 in DNA: TGTGCCAGCAGCTTAAGAGGAAGGGCTAGCGGAGAGGCTCACAGTGAAGGCTCCTACAATGAGCAGTTCTTC. The chain employs TRBV7-3 and TRBJ2-1, with TRBD2 identical over 7 bases. Germline trimming cut 1 base from V and 0 bases from J; bases unmatched to any gene: 27. CDR3 size: 24 residues. CDR1 is SGHTA and CDR2 is FQGTGA in the germline V gene.

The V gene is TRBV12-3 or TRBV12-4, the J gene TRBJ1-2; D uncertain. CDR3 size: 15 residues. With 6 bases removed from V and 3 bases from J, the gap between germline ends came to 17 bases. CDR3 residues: CASRLDAKTYYGYTF. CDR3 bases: TGTGCCAGCAGGTTGGACGCGAAAACCTACTATGGCTACACCTTC.

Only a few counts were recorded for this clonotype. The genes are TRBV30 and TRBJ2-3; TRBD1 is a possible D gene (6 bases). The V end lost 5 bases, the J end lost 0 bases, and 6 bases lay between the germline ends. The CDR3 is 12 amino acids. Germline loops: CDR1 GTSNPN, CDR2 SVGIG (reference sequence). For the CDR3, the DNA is TGTGCCTGGGGACAGAGCACAGATACGCAGTATTTT. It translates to CAWGQSTDTQYF. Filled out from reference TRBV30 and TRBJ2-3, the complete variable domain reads SQTIHQWPATLVQPVGSPLSLECTVEGTSNPNLYWYRQAAGRGLQLLFYSVGIGQISSEVPQNLSASRPQDRQFILSSKKLLLSDSGFYLCAWGQSTDTQYFGPGTRLTVL.

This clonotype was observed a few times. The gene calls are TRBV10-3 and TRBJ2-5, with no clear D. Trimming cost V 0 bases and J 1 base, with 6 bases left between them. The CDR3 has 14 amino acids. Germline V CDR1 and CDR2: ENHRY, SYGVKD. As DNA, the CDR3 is TGTGCCATCAGTGAGTCGGCCGGCCAAGAGACCCAGTACTTC. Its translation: CAISESAGQETQYF.

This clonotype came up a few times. The CDR3 is CASAEGPMEAFF. The CDR3 region has the DNA TGCGCCAGCGCGGAAGGGCCGATGGAAGCTTTCTTT. The chain joins TRBV5-1 to TRBJ1-1, with D uncertain. Germline loops: CDR1 SGHRS, CDR2 YFSETQ. The CDR3 has 12 amino acids. The V gene lost 7 bases and the J gene lost 8 bases, with 15 bases spanning the gap.

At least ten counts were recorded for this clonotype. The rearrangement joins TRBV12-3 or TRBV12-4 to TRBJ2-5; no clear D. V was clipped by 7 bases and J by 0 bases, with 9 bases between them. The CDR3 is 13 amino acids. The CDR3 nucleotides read TGTGCCAGCACCGGACGGAACCAAGAGACCCAGTACTTC. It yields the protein CASTGRNQETQYF.

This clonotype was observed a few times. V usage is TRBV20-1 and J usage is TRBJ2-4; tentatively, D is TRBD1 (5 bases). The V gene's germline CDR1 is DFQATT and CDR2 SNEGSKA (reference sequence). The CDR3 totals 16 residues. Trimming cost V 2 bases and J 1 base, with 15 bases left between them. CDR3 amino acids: CSARKGDRWAKNIQYF. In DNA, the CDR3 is TGCAGTGCTAGAAAAGGGGATCGATGGGCCAAAAACATTCAGTACTTC.

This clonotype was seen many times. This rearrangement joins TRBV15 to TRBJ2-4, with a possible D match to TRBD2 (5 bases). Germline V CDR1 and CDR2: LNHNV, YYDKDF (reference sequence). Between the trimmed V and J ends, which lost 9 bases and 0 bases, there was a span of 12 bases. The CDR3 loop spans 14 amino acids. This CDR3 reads CATDSGIAKNIQYF. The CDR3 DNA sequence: TGTGCCACGGACTCTGGGATAGCCAAAAACATTCAGTACTTC. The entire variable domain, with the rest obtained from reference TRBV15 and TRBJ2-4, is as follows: DAMVIQNPRYQVTQFGKPVTLSCSQTLNHNVMYWYQQKSSQAPKLLFHYYDKDFNNEADTPDNFQSRRPNTSFCFLDIRSPGLGDTAMYLCATDSGIAKNIQYFGAGTRLSVL.

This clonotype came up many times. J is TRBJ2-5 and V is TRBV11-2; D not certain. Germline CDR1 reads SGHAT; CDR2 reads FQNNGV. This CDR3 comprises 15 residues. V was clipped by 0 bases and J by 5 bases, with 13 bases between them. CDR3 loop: CASSLDLIGVETQYF. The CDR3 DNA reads TGTGCCAGCAGCTTAGATTTAATTGGTGTGGAGACCCAGTACTTC.

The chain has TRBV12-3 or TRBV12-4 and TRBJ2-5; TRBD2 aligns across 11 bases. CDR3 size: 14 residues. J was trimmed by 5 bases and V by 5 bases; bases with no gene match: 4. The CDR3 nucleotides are TGTGCCAGCAGTCTTAGCGGGAGGGTCGAGACCCAGTACTTC. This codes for CASSLSGRVETQYF.

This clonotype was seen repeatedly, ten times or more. In DNA, the CDR3 is TGCGCCAGCAGCTTGGGCCGGAGCAACTATGGCTACACCTTC. Protein: CASSLGRSNYGYTF. The rearrangement joins TRBV5-1 to TRBJ1-2; no firm D call. This CDR3 region has 14 residues. V was shortened by 0 bases and J by 2 bases, with 8 bases between the two germline ends. The germline V gene has CDR1 SGHRS and CDR2 YFSETQ.

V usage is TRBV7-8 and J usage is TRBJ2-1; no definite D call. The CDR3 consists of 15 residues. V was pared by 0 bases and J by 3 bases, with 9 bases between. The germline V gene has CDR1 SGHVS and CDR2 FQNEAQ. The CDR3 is CASSLAHGSYNEQFF. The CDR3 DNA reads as TGTGCCAGCAGCTTAGCGCACGGCAGCTACAATGAGCAGTTCTTC. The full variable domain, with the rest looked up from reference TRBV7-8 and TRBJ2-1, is GAGVSQSPRYKVAKRGQDVALRCDPISGHVSLFWYQQALGQGPEFLTYFQNEAQLDKSGLPSDRFFAERPEGSVSTLKIQRTQQEDSAVYLCASSLAHGSYNEQFFGPGTRLTVL.

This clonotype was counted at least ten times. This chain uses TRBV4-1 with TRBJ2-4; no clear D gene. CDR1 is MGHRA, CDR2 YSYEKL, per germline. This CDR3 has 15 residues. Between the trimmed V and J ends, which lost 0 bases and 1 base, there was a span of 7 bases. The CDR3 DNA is TGCGCCAGCAGCCAAGACGACGCGGCCAAAAACATTCAGTACTTC. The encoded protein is CASSQDDAAKNIQYF.

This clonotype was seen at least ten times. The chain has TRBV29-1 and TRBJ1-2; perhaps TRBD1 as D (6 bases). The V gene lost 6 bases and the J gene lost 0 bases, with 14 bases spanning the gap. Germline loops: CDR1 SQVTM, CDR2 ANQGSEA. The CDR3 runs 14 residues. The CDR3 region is CSVARDTANYGYTF. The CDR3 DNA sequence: TGCAGCGTCGCCCGGGACACAGCTAACTATGGCTACACCTTC.

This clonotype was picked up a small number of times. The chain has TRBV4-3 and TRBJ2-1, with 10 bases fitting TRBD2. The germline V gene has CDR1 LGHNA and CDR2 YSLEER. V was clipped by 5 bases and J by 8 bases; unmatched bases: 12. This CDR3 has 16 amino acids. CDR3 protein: CASSDRLAGTNYEQFF. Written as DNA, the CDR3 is TGCGCCAGCAGCGATAGACTAGCGGGTACGAATTATGAGCAGTTCTTC.

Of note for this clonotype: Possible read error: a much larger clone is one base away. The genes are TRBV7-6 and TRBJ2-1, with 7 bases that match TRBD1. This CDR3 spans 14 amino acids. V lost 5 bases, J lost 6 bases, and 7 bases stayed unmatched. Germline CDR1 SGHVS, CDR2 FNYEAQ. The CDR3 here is CASSDYDRVNEQFF. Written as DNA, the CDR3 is TGTGCCAGCAGCGACTACGACAGGGTCAATGAGCAGTTCTTC.